This TCR beta chain was retrieved from a study of T cells in Graves' hyperthyroidism and ophthalmopathy. Study outcomes and limitations: Blood also held most thyroid clonotypes expanded beyond 0.001.

Using RNA transcripts as the source, TCR beta CDR3 regions were amplified. HTBI primers were used for first-round RT-PCR of the TCR CDR3. TCRdb re-called the multiplex PCR reads with MiXCR, one entry per CDR3 protein. The repertoire includes about 520,000 distinct CDR3 sequences, around 24% of them detected once, and approximately 10% sits in the top ten. With 4 bases clipped from V and 1 base from J, the junction kept 3 bases outside the gene matches. Germline V CDR1 and CDR2: SGHVS, FNYEAQ. The CDR3 totals 15 residues. This clonotype has a count of ten or more. Antigen unknown. Reasons for excluding patients were uncontrolled infection, other autoimmune disease, pregnancy or lactation. Orbital computed tomography, thyroid ultrasound, serum thyroxine and TRAb, and clinical symptoms together informed the diagnoses. Isolation of PBMCs was performed on 8 to 10 ml fresh peripheral blood.

Source material: blood. This chain links TRBV7-6 with TRBJ2-7, with TRBD1 matching over 11 bases. The sequence was obtained from a woman in her thirties with Graves' ophthalmopathy. The CDR3 protein is CASSWTGGASYEQYF. The CDR3 bases are TGTGCCAGCAGCTGGACAGGGGGCGCATCCTACGAGCAGTACTTC.